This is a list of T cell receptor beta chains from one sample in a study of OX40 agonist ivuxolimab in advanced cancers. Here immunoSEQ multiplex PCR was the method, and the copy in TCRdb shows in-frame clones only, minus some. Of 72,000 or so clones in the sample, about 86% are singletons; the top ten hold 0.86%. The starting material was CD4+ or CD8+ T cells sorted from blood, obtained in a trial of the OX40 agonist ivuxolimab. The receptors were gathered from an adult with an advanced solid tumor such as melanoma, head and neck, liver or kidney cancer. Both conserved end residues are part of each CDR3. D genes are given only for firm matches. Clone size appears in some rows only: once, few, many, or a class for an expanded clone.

CDR3 protein: CASSFTGTGGNEQFF
CDR3 DNA: TGTGCCAGCAGTTTCACCGGGACAGGGGGCAATGAGCAGTTCTTC
D gene: TRBD1
clone size: NA
J gene: TRBJ2-1
V gene: TRBV6-6

CDR3 protein: CASSIAGRGRRETQYF
CDR3 DNA: TGTGCCAGTAGTATAGCCGGCAGGGGGCGGCGGGAGACCCAGTACTTC
D gene: TRBD1
clone size: once
J gene: TRBJ2-5
V gene: TRBV19

CDR3 protein: CASSQGTAATNEKLFF
CDR3 DNA: TGCGCCAGCAGCCAAGGCACGGCCGCAACTAATGAAAAACTGTTTTTT
D gene: NA
clone size: NA
J gene: TRBJ1-4
V gene: TRBV4-3

CDR3 protein: CASSTRAHWGHQPQHF
CDR3 DNA: TGCGCCAGCAGCACCCGGGCCCATTGGGGGCATCAGCCCCAGCATTTT
D gene: NA
clone size: NA
J gene: TRBJ1-5
V gene: TRBV5-1

CDR3 protein: CASSRRGNTEAFF
CDR3 DNA: TGTGCCAGTAGTCGACGAGGGAACACTGAAGCTTTCTTT
D gene: NA
clone size: NA
J gene: TRBJ1-1
V gene: TRBV19

CDR3 protein: CASSYGVDAYEQYF
CDR3 DNA: TGTGCCAGCAGCTACGGGGTGGACGCCTACGAGCAGTACTTC
D gene: NA
clone size: NA
J gene: TRBJ2-7
V gene: TRBV7-9

CDR3 protein: CASSRAWVRETQYF
CDR3 DNA: TGTGCCAGCAGCCGGGCGTGGGTCCGGGAGACCCAGTACTTC
D gene: NA
clone size: NA
J gene: TRBJ2-5
V gene: TRBV7-8

CDR3 protein: CASSYSAGELFF
CDR3 DNA: TGTGCCAGCAGTTACTCTGCCGGGGAGCTGTTTTTT
D gene: NA
clone size: NA
J gene: TRBJ2-2
V gene: TRBV6-6

CDR3 protein: CASSPTANTEAFF
CDR3 DNA: TGCGCCAGCTCCCCCACAGCGAACACTGAAGCTTTCTTT
D gene: NA
clone size: NA
J gene: TRBJ1-1
V gene: TRBV5-1

CDR3 protein: CASSSQGRNYGYTF
CDR3 DNA: TGTGCCAGTAGCTCACAGGGGCGTAACTATGGCTACACCTTC
D gene: TRBD1
clone size: NA
J gene: TRBJ1-2
V gene: TRBV19

CDR3 protein: CASSRTQGGYGYTF
CDR3 DNA: TGTGCCAGCAGCCGGACACAGGGGGGCTATGGCTACACCTTC
D gene: TRBD1
clone size: NA
J gene: TRBJ1-2
V gene: TRBV7-9

CDR3 protein: CASSPRTVALREKLFF
CDR3 DNA: TGTGCCAGCAGTCCGCGGACAGTCGCGCTACGTGAAAAACTGTTTTTT
D gene: NA
clone size: NA
J gene: TRBJ1-4
V gene: TRBV6-6

CDR3 protein: CASTPSYEQYF
CDR3 DNA: TGTGCCAGCACTCCTTCCTACGAGCAGTACTTC
D gene: NA
clone size: NA
J gene: TRBJ2-7
V gene: TRBV6-5

CDR3 protein: CASSLEQGNALAQYF
CDR3 DNA: TGTGCCAGCAGCTTAGAACAGGGGAATGCCTTGGCCCAGTACTTC
D gene: TRBD1
clone size: NA
J gene: TRBJ2-5
V gene: TRBV7-2

CDR3 protein: CASSSQGGPNTGELFF
CDR3 DNA: TGTGCCAGCAGCTCGCAAGGGGGCCCGAACACCGGGGAGCTGTTTTTT
D gene: TRBD1
clone size: NA
J gene: TRBJ2-2
V gene: TRBV7-9

CDR3 protein: CASSSGGGSPLHF
CDR3 DNA: TGTGCCAGCAGTTCCGGAGGGGGTTCACCCCTCCACTTT
D gene: NA
clone size: NA
J gene: TRBJ1-6
V gene: TRBV6-4

CDR3 protein: CASSLESGTTSPLHF
CDR3 DNA: TGCGCCAGCAGCTTGGAATCAGGGACCACTTCACCCCTCCACTTT
D gene: NA
clone size: NA
J gene: TRBJ1-6
V gene: TRBV5-1

CDR3 protein: CASSLVTGVNTGELFF
CDR3 DNA: TGTGCCAGCAGCTTAGTGACCGGGGTTAACACCGGGGAGCTGTTTTTT
D gene: NA
clone size: NA
J gene: TRBJ2-2
V gene: TRBV7-6

CDR3 protein: CASTTGGGGGEKLFF
CDR3 DNA: TGTGCCAGCACCACGGGTGGAGGGGGTGGGGAAAAACTGTTTTTT
D gene: NA
clone size: NA
J gene: TRBJ1-4
V gene: TRBV28

CDR3 protein: CASSGRRQTQYF
CDR3 DNA: TGTGCCAGCAGTGGTCGGAGGCAGACCCAGTACTTC
D gene: NA
clone size: NA
J gene: TRBJ2-5
V gene: TRBV6-1

CDR3 protein: CASSKIRVLNEKLFF
CDR3 DNA: TGTGCCAGCAGCAAGATCCGGGTCCTTAATGAAAAACTGTTTTTT
D gene: NA
clone size: NA
J gene: TRBJ1-4
V gene: TRBV2

CDR3 protein: CAWSVGLAGDPFF
CDR3 DNA: TGTGCCTGGAGTGTGGGACTAGCGGGAGACCCGTTCTTC
D gene: TRBD2
clone size: NA
J gene: TRBJ2-1
V gene: TRBV30

CDR3 protein: CASSYSRAGREAFF
CDR3 DNA: TGTGCCAGCAGTTACTCGAGGGCAGGGCGTGAAGCTTTCTTT
D gene: NA
clone size: once
J gene: TRBJ1-1
V gene: TRBV6-5

CDR3 protein: CSVRSGTINQPQHF
CDR3 DNA: TGCAGCGTACGATCAGGGACGATAAATCAGCCCCAGCATTTT
D gene: NA
clone size: NA
J gene: TRBJ1-5
V gene: TRBV29-1

CDR3 protein: CASSIGRTGELFF
CDR3 DNA: TGTGCCAGCAGTATTGGACGCACCGGGGAGCTGTTTTTT
D gene: NA
clone size: NA
J gene: TRBJ2-2
V gene: TRBV28

CDR3 protein: CASSVWYGNNQPQHF
CDR3 DNA: TGTGCCAGCAGCGTGTGGTACGGAAACAATCAGCCCCAGCATTTT
D gene: NA
clone size: NA
J gene: TRBJ1-5
V gene: TRBV9

CDR3 protein: CASKAERLRINEQFF
CDR3 DNA: TGTGCCAGCAAGGCTGAAAGACTCAGGATTAATGAGCAGTTCTTC
D gene: NA
clone size: NA
J gene: TRBJ2-1
V gene: TRBV2

CDR3 protein: CASSPVWAHTGELFF
CDR3 DNA: TGTGCCAGCAGCCCGGTGTGGGCGCACACCGGGGAGCTGTTTTTT
D gene: NA
clone size: NA
J gene: TRBJ2-2
V gene: TRBV7-2

CDR3 protein: CASSQDSGAAWQFF
CDR3 DNA: TGTGCCAGCAGCCAAGATAGTGGAGCTGCTTGGCAGTTCTTC
D gene: NA
clone size: NA
J gene: TRBJ2-1
V gene: TRBV4-2

CDR3 protein: CASSEGARGDGYTF
CDR3 DNA: TGTGCCAGCAGTGAAGGGGCCAGGGGCGATGGCTACACCTTC
D gene: NA
clone size: NA
J gene: TRBJ1-2
V gene: TRBV2

CDR3 protein: CSVQPRPDTEAFF
CDR3 DNA: TGCAGCGTACAACCTCGGCCGGACACTGAAGCTTTCTTT
D gene: NA
clone size: NA
J gene: TRBJ1-1
V gene: TRBV29-1

CDR3 protein: CAISEPQGGTGTKYQETQYF
CDR3 DNA: TGTGCCATCAGTGAGCCCCAAGGAGGAACGGGGACAAAGTACCAAGAGACCCAGTACTTC
D gene: NA
clone size: NA
J gene: TRBJ2-5
V gene: TRBV10-3

CDR3 protein: CARSLVRQDKPLHF
CDR3 DNA: TGTGCCAGAAGCTTAGTTCGGCAGGATAAACCCCTCCACTTT
D gene: NA
clone size: medium-sized
J gene: TRBJ1-6
V gene: TRBV5-3